The 5 T cell receptor beta chains below all came from one sample that was sequenced in a study of blood T cell repertoires in COVID-19. Here immunoSEQ multiplex PCR was the method, and the copy in TCRdb shows in-frame clones only, minus some. This table has about 190,000 clones, more than 75% appearing once. Sequenced input: PBMCs or T cells enriched from blood (not recorded which). Every receptor here comes from a woman in her forties or fifties with acute COVID-19.

Only a few counts were recorded for this clone. The V gene is TRBV5-1, the J gene TRBJ2-3, with 7 bases aligning to TRBD1. The CDR3 sequence is 14 residues long. V was pared by 4 bases and J by 6 bases, with 8 bases of the junction left unmatched. CDR1 and CDR2 from the germline V gene are SGHRS and YFSETQ. The CDR3 DNA follows: TGCGCCAGCAGCCCTCTCGACAGGGCGGATACGCAGTATTTT. Its translation is CASSPLDRADTQYF.

This clone was found a few times. The CDR3 DNA is TGTGCCAGCAGCCCAAGTTTTGCCGAGGTACAAAAAAGCTCCTACAATGAGCAGTTCTTC. It encodes CASSPSFAEVQKSSYNEQFF. The V call is TRBV11-3, the J call TRBJ2-1, with D unresolved. CDR1 and CDR2 (germline): SGHNT, YENEEA. V lost 5 bases to trimming and J lost 0 bases, with 26 bases between them. The CDR3 is 20 amino acids.

J is TRBJ1-2 and V is TRBV5-6, with TRBD1 matching over 8 bases. The CDR3 totals 14 residues. Germline CDR1 reads SGHDT; CDR2 reads YYEEEE. Germline trimming cut 2 bases from V and 8 bases from J; bases unmatched to any gene: 8. Written as DNA, the CDR3 is TGTGCCAGCAGCTTAGGACAGGGTTCGGGAGGCTACACCTTC. Protein: CASSLGQGSGGYTF.

This clone was recorded at least ten times. This chain joins TRBV6-5 and TRBJ1-2; 10 bases are a match to TRBD1. The CDR3 is 14 residues long. From germline, CDR1 is MNHEY and CDR2 SVGAGI. After removal of 7 bases from V and 6 bases from J, the junction contained 8 bases not matched to a gene. The CDR3 coding sequence is TGTGCCAGCATGAGAGGGGACAGGGGCGATGGCTACACCTTC. Its translation is CASMRGDRGDGYTF.

On this clone itself: Other DNA sequences in this sample translate to the same CDR3. V usage is TRBV6-5 and J usage is TRBJ2-1; the D is unclear. Trimming took 3 bases from V and 5 from J, leaving 8 bases between them. Germline V lookup: CDR1 MNHEY, CDR2 SVGAGI. The CDR3 covers 13 residues. CDR3: CASSYLSDNEQFF. CDR3 in DNA: TGTGCCAGCAGTTATCTTTCCGACAATGAGCAGTTCTTC.